The entry below describes one T cell receptor beta chain. Germline V lookup: CDR1 MNHEY, CDR2 SVGAGI. The CDR3 totals 14 residues. V was pared by 6 bases and J by 8 bases, with 17 bases between. As for time point: blood at routine non-recurrence follow-up after resection. The study sequenced unsorted whole RNA from tumor, nontumor lung or frozen PBMC. The data derive from a study of spatial heterogeneity in lung cancer. Every TCR cDNA molecule bore its own unique molecular identifier. TCRdb reanalysed the 5' RACE reads using MiXCR and keeps one entry per CDR3 protein. The sample shows about 120,000 distinct CDR3 sequences, 10% to 15% of them seen only once.

The rearrangement links TRBV6-5 to TRBJ2-1; D is perhaps TRBD1 or TRBD2 (5 bases each). Sequences were derived from PBMCs, sampled at follow-up. This sequence originates from a male donor with early-stage non-small cell lung cancer. CDR3 in DNA: TGTGCCAGCAGCTACGTCCGGATGGGGGATGAGCAGTTCTTC. Translating gives CASSYVRMGDEQFF.